This entry describes one TCR beta chain. It has no known antigen specificity. Base qualities were left out, and no much larger clone turns up one base away. TCRbeta CDR3 regions were amplified from genomic DNA using the immunoSEQ Assay, a bias-controlled multiplex PCR. The paper's data handling went like this. The number of nucleated cells in each sample was estimated from the amplification of reference gene primers within the assay. To quantify the absolute abundance of each unique TCRbeta CDR3 rearrangement, sequence reads were collapsed and filtered. For each sample, productive Simpson clonality was calculated by taking the square root of Simpson's diversity index across productive rearrangements. The immuneACCESS repertoire file appears here via TCRdb, limited to in-frame rearrangements. These files lack a portion of the clones; in checked studies, under half of the deficit traces to unresolved V genes, and the cause of the others is not known. The V and J calls and clone size are taken from that table; D and trimming were inferred from the DNA. The sample table contains nearly 95,000 clones; only one count was recorded for roughly 90% of them. Roughly 1.5% of the sample goes to the ten largest clones.

V and J are trimmed by 5 bases and 6 bases, and the gene matches miss 7 bases of the junction. From the cysteine up to the phenylalanine, the CDR3 has a length of 14 residues. Of the read, only the CDR3 DNA is kept; its 42 bases are in frame from base 1. Reading the germline V gene gives CDR1 SGHVS and CDR2 FQNEAQ. The data were obtained in a study of blood T cell repertoires in COVID-19 (TCRdb year 2020). Regarding the complete study: Samples covering the acute and convalescent phases of COVID-19 were provided by collaborators in the United States, Italy and Spain. Sample metadata almost always included a de-identified subject ID, COVID-19 status, age in years and sex. The repertoires were released in a freely available public database meant as a resource for research on the immune response to SARS-CoV-2. The material from the prospective study consisted of cDNA or gDNA derived from T cells, B-cell-depleted T cells, or PBMCs. The samples were drawn from two sources: the first 160 participants of the ongoing ImmuneRACE study, and 1,254 subjects contributed by 6 global collaborators. Where available, HLA class I and class II types were taken from metadata supplied by the sample provider and were not determined by assay-based typing. Deeply sampled blood TCRbeta repertoires from subjects exposed to, actively infected with, or recovered from COVID-19 were included in the dataset. General study outcomes and caveats: The quantity of clinical and demographic metadata differed by source and by participant and was supplied without curation.

The collaborating institutions used their own protocols to collect whole blood in K2EDTA tubes. For TCRbeta analysis, collaborators shipped samples as frozen whole blood, isolated PBMCs, or DNA extracted from either of those sample types. Here the chain combines TRBV7-8 and TRBJ2-7, with 10 bases matching TRBD1. Input material: peripheral blood. The receptor was isolated from a human donor with active COVID-19. The donor label of this sample is uncertain. DNA sequence: TGTGCCAGCAGCGCAGTAGACAGGGGGCTCGAGCAGTACTTC. Translated, this gives CASSAVDRGLEQYF.